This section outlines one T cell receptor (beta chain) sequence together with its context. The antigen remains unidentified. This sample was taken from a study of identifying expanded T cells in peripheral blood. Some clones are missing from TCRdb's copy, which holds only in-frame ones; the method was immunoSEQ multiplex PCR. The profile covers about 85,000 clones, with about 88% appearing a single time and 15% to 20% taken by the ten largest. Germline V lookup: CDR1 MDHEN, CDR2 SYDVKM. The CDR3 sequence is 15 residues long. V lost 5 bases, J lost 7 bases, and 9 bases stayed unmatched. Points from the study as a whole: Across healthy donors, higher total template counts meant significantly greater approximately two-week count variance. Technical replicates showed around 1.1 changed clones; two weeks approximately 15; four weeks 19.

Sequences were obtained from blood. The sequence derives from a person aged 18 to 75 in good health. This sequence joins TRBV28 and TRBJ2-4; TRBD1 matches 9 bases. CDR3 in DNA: TGTGCCAGCAGTCTTCATGGGACAGGGCGCAACATTCAGTACTTC. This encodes CASSLHGTGRNIQYF.